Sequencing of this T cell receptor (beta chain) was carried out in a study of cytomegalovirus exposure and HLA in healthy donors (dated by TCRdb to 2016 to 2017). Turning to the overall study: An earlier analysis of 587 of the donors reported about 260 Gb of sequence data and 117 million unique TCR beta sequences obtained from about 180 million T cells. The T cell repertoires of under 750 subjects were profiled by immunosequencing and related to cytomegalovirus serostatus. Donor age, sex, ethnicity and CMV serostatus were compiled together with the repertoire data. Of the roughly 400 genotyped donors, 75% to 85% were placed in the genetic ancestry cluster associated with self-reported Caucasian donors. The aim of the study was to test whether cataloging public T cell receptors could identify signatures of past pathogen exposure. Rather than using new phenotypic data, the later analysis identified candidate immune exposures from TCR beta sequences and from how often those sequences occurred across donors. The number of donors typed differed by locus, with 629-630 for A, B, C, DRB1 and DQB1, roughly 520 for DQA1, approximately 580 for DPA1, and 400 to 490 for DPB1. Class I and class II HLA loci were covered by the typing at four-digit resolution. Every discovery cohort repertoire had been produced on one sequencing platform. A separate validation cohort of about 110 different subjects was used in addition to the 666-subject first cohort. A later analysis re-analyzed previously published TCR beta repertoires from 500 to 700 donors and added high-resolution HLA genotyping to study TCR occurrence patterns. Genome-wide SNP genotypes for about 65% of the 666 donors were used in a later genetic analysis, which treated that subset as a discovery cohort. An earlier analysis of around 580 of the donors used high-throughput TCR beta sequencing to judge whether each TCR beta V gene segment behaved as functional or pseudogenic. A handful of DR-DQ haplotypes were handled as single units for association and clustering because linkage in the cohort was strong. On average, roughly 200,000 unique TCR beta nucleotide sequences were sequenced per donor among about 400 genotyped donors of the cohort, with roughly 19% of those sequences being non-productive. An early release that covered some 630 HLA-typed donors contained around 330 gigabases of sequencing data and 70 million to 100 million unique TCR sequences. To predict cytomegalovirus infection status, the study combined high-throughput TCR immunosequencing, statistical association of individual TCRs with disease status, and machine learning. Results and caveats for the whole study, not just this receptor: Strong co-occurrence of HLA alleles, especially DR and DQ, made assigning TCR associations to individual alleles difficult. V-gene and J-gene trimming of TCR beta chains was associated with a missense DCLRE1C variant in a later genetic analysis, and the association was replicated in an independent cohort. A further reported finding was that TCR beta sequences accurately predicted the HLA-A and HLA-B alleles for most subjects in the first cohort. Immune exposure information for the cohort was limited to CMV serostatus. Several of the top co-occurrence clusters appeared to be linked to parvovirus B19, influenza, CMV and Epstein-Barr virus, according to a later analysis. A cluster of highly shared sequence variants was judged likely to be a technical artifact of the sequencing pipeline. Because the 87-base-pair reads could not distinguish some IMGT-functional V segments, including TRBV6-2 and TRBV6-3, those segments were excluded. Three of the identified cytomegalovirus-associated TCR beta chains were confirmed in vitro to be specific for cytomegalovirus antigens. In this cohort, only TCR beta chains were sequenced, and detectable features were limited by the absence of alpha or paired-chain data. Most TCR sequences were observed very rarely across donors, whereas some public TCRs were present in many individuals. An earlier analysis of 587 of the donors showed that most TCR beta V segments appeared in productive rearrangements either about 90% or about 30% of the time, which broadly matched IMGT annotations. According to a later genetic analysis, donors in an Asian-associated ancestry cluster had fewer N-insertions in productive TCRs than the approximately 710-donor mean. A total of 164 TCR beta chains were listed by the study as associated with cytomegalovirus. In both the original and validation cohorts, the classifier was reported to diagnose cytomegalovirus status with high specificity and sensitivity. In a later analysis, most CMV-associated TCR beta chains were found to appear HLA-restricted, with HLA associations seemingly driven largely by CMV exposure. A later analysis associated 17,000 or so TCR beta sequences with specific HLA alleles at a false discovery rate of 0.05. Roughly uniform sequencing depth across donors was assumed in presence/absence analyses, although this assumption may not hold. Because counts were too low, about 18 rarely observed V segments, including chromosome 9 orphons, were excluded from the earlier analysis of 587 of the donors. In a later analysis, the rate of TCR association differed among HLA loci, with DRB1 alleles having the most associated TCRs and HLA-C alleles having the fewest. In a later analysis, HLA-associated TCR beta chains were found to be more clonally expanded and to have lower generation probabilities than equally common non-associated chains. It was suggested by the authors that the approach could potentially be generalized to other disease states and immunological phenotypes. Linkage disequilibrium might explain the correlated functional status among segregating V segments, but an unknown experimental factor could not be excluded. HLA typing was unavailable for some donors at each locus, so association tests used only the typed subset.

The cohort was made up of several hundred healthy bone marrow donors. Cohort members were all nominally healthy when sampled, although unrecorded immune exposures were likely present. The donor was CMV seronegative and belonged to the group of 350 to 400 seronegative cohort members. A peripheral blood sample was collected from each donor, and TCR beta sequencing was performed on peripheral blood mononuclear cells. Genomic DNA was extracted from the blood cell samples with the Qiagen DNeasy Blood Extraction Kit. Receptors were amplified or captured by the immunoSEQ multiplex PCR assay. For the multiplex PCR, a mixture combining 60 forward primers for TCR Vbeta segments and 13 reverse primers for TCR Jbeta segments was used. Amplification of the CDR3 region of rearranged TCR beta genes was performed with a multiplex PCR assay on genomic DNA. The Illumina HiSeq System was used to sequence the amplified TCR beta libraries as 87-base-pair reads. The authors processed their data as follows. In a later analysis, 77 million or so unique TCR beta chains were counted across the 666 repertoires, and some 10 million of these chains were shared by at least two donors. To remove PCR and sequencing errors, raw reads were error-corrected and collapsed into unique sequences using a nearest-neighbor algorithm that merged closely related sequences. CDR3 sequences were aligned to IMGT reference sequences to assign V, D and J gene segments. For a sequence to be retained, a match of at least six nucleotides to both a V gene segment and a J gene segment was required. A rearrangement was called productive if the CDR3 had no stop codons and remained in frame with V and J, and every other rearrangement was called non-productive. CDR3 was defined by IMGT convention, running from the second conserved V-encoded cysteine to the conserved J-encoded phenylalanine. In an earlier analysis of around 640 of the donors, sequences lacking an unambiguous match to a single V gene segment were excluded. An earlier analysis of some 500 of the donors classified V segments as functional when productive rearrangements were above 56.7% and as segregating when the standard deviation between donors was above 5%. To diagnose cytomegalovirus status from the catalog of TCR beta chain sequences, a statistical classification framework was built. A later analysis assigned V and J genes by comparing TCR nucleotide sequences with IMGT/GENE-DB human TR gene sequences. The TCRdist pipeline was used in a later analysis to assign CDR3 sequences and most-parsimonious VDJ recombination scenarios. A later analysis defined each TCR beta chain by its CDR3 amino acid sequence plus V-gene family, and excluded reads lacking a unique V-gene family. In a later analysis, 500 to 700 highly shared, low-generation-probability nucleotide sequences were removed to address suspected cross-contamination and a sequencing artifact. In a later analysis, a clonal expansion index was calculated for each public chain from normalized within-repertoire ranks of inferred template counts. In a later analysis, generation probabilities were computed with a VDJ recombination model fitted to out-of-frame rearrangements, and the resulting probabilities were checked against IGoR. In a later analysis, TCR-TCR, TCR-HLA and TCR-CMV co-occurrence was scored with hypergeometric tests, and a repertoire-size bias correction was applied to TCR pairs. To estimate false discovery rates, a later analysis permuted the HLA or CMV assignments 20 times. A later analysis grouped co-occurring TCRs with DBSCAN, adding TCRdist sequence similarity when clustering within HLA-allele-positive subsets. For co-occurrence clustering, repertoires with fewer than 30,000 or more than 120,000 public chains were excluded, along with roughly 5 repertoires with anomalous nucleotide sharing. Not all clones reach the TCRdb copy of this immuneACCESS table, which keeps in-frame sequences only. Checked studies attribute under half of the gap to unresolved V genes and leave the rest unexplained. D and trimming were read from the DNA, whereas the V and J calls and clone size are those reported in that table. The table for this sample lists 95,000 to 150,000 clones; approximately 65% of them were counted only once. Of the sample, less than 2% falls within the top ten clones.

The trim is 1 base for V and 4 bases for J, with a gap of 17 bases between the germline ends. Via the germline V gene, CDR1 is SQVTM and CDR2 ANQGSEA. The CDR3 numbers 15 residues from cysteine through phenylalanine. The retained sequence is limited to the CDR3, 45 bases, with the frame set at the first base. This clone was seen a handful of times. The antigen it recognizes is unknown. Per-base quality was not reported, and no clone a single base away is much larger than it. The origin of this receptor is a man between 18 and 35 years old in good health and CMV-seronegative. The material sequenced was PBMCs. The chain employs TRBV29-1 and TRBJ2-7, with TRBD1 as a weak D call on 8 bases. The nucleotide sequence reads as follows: TGCAGCGTTGAAGGGGGCGACAGGGGAGGGTACGAGCAGTACTTC. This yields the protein CSVEGGDRGGYEQYF.